Sequencing of this T cell receptor beta chain was carried out in a study of cytomegalovirus exposure and HLA in healthy donors. Study-wide results and limits: Researchers had no immune exposure information except CMV serostatus available.

Notes on this clone: What it recognizes is unknown.

PCR used 60 Vbeta primers and 13 Jbeta primers. Using immunoSEQ multiplex PCR, the repertoire was profiled, and TCRdb retains in-frame clones only, with some absent. The sample consists of 97,000 or so clones, around a tenth of them appearing once. The source is a man in his fifties in good health and CMV-seropositive. Sequencing was carried out using PBMCs.

In nucleotides, the CDR3 is TGTGCCAGCAGTTTGTCACTGAGTTCCTACGAGCAGTACTTC. It yields the protein CASSLSLSSYEQYF. V is TRBV28 and J is TRBJ2-5, with D unclear. The DNA end lines up better with TRBJ2-7; the J call may be wrong. The germline CDR1 and CDR2 sequences are MDHEN and SYDVKM. CDR3 length: 14 amino acids.